Listed below are T cell receptor beta chains from one sample, sequenced in a study of T cell repertoires in cytomegalovirus infection. TCRdb ran MiXCR on the reads and lists one entry per CDR3 protein. The table has 750,000 to 900,000 distinct CDR3 sequences, just under 30% seen once; the top ten hold about 12%. The antigens of these receptors remain unknown. This sample comprised cultured CD8+ T cells from PBMCs, obtained from culture after CMV antigen stimulation. Every receptor here comes from a human donor in good health (CMV status not recorded). Some clones in this sample may be carry-over from other donors' samples. The CDR3 runs from the conserved cysteine through the conserved F or W. A D gene is named only where the DNA matches it firmly. Size values are once, few and many counts, or a class for expanded clones, and some rows have none.

V gene	clone size	J gene	D gene	CDR3 protein	CDR3 DNA
TRBV2	-	TRBJ2-7	-	CASSPFPTVPDYEQYF	TGTGCCAGCAGTCCTTTCCCGACAGTGCCAGACTACGAGCAGTACTTC
TRBV7-6	-	TRBJ1-3	-	CASSSGGTIYF	TGTGCCAGCAGCTCAGGTGGGACCATATATTTT
TRBV12-3/TRBV12-4	few	TRBJ2-5	-	CASISPSGETQYF	TGTGCCAGCATTTCCCCCTCCGGGGAGACCCAGTACTTC
TRBV10-3	-	TRBJ2-2	TRBD2	CAISEASGYVTGELFF	TGTGCCATCAGTGAGGCTAGCGGGTACGTCACCGGGGAGCTGTTTTTT
TRBV4-1	-	TRBJ2-3	-	CASSQGEGLTDTQYF	TGCGCCAGCAGCCAAGGGGAAGGCCTCACAGATACGCAGTATTTT
TRBV7-9	-	TRBJ1-3	-	CASSRTSEGNTIYF	TGTGCCAGCAGCCGAACGTCGGAGGGAAACACCATATATTTT
TRBV4-1	few	TRBJ2-7	-	CASSQVPDSYEQYF	TGCGCCAGCAGCCAAGTTCCAGACTCCTACGAGCAGTACTTC
TRBV27	few	TRBJ2-3	TRBD2	CASKPLAGGSTDTQYF	TGTGCCAGCAAACCCCTAGCGGGGGGTAGCACAGATACGCAGTATTTT
TRBV6-2/TRBV6-3	-	TRBJ2-5	TRBD2	CAISRTSLETQYF	TGTGCCATCTCTAGGACTAGCCTAGAGACCCAGTACTTC
TRBV6-1	-	TRBJ1-2	-	CASSYGLEANYGYTF	TGTGCCAGCAGTTACGGACTGGAAGCTAACTATGGCTACACCTTC
TRBV29-1	-	TRBJ2-5	-	CSVAGDQETQYF	TGCAGCGTTGCCGGGGACCAAGAGACCCAGTACTTC
TRBV18	-	TRBJ2-3	-	CASSSGDGSTDTQYF	TGTGCCAGCTCATCCGGGGATGGGAGCACAGATACGCAGTATTTT
TRBV6-5	-	TRBJ1-6	-	CASSATPAVGSYNSPLHF	TGTGCCAGCTCAGCTACCCCCGCCGTTGGCTCCTATAATTCACCCCTCCACTTT